This TCR gamma chain was recorded in a study of Vδ1+ human thymocytes. Study conclusions and caveats: Thymic TRG and TRD repertoires appeared highly polyclonal, with Gaussian CDR3 length distributions.

As concerns this clone: The antigen is not known.

RNA was extracted from the cells and then reverse transcribed. Pooled V-gene forward primers with one constant-region reverse primer generated the CDR3 amplicons by multiplex PCR. TCRdb applied CATT to the multiplex PCR reads for clone calling. In the table there are over 25,000 gamma-chain clones, 15% to 25% of which are singletons. The CDR3 has 13 amino acids. With 6 bases clipped from V and 8 bases from J, the junction kept 13 bases outside the gene matches. CDR1 EGSTGY and CDR2 YDSYTSSV come from the germline V gene. The sequence derives from a boy in the first two years of life who had congenital heart surgery. The gene calls are TRGV4 and TRGJ1 or TRGJ2. Sequencing was done on a sample of Vdelta1+ gamma-delta thymocytes from the thymus. Subset: FACS-sorted CD3+ TCRalphabeta- TCRVdelta1+ TCRVdelta2- thymocytes. CDR3 amino acids: CATWSPSNNKKLF. The DNA for the CDR3 is TGTGCCACCTGGTCCCCCTCAAATAATAAGAAACTCTTT.